This passage covers 10 T cell receptor beta chains from one sample sequenced in a study of T-cell reconstitution after alpha-beta-depleted transplantation in children. A library of TCRbeta sequences, prepared with unique molecular identifiers, was generated. TCRdb redid the calling of the PCR reads with MiXCR, one entry per CDR3 protein. The sample consists of about 400,000 distinct CDR3 sequences, 20% of them appearing once. The sequenced sample was PBMCs from the stem cell graft donor, obtained from the stem cell graft. Every receptor here comes from a human donor who donated a stem cell graft to a child with acute myeloid leukemia.

The CDR3 bases are TGTGCCAGCAGCGTAGTAGTAGGCAGGGGGAGTGAGCAGTTCTTC. It translates to CASSVVVGRGSEQFF. The V call is TRBV9, the J call TRBJ2-1; 7 nucleotides align to TRBD1. Germline V gives CDR1 SGDLS, CDR2 YYNGEE. Unmatched junction bases numbered 9, after V lost 0 bases and J lost 9 bases. The CDR3 consists of 15 residues. Based on the CDR3 plus reference TRBV9 and TRBJ2-1, the full variable domain is DSGVTQTPKHLITATGQRVTLRCSPRSGDLSVYWYQQSLDQGLQFLIQYYNGEERAKGNILERFSAQQFPDLHSELNLSSLELGDSALYFCASSVVVGRGSEQFFGPGTRLTVL.

This chain uses TRBV28 with TRBJ1-2, with 9 positions matching TRBD1. Germline V gives CDR1 MDHEN, CDR2 SYDVKM. Trimming took 4 bases from V and 4 from J; bases not matched to a gene: 16. The CDR3 consists of 18 residues. Here the CDR3 reads CASSSQIWGQGWSYGYTF. The CDR3 DNA follows: TGTGCCAGCAGTTCACAAATTTGGGGACAGGGTTGGTCCTATGGCTACACCTTC.

This CDR3 is CASSWAKQETQYF. The CDR3 region has the DNA TGTGCCAGCAGTTGGGCAAAGCAAGAGACCCAGTACTTC. The chain couples TRBV7-2 to TRBJ2-5; the D is unclear. From germline, CDR1 is SGHTA and CDR2 FQGNSA. CDR3 length equals 13 residues. Trimming cost V 6 bases and J 2 bases, with 10 bases left between them.

V and J are TRBV29-1 and TRBJ2-5; 8 positions match TRBD1. CDR3 length: 13 amino acids. Trimming at V came to 7 bases and at J to 1 base, leaving 5 bases not matched to a gene. Germline loops: CDR1 SQVTM, CDR2 ANQGSEA. DNA of the CDR3: TGCAGCGCTACAACAGGGGGCCAAGAGACCCAGTACTTC. Translating it yields CSATTGGQETQYF.

This clonotype was picked up many times. V usage is TRBV4-1 and J usage is TRBJ1-2, with D uncertain. This CDR3 has 13 amino acids. Looked up from germline, CDR1 is MGHRA and CDR2 is YSYEKL. Between the trimmed V and J ends, which lost 0 bases and 5 bases, there was a span of 7 bases. CDR3 protein: CASSQEPNYGYTF. In DNA form, the CDR3 reads TGCGCCAGCAGCCAAGAACCAAATTATGGCTACACCTTC.

This sequence joins TRBV6-1 and TRBJ2-7; D might be TRBD1 or TRBD2, each matching 5 bases. The germline V and J ends were trimmed by 6 bases and 3 bases, with 18 bases remaining between them. CDR1 and CDR2 (germline): MNHNS, SASEGT. This CDR3 is 15 amino acids long. CDR3 nucleotide sequence: TGTGCCAGCAGAGATCCCGGGACGAGCTTCTACGAGCAGTACTTC. Translation gives CASRDPGTSFYEQYF.

This clonotype has ten or more counts. Here the CDR3 DNA reads TGTGCCAGCAGCGCCGGACTAGCGGGAGGTACAGATACGCAGTATTTT. Translating gives CASSAGLAGGTDTQYF. This chain links TRBV7-6 with TRBJ2-3, with 14 bases that match TRBD2. Unmatched junction bases numbered 4, after V lost 5 bases and J lost 3 bases. The CDR3 sequence is 16 residues long. Per germline, CDR1 SGHVS and CDR2 FNYEAQ. Full variable domain (remainder filled in from reference TRBV7-6 and TRBJ2-3): GAGVSQSPRYKVTKRGQDVALRCDPISGHVSLYWYRQALGQGPEFLTYFNYEAQQDKSGLPNDRFSAERPEGSISTLTIQRTEQRDSAMYRCASSAGLAGGTDTQYFGPGTRLTVL.

The CDR3 loop is CASSARDSPLHF. The CDR3 DNA reads TGTGCCAGCAGTGCCCGGGATTCACCCCTCCACTTT. The chain combines TRBV6-1 with TRBJ1-6; D is ambiguous. The CDR3 runs to 12 residues. Trimming pared 4 bases from V and 8 bases from J, leaving 6 bases between. Germline V CDR1 and CDR2: MNHNS, SASEGT.

The chain has TRBV19 and TRBJ2-1; 9 bases align to TRBD2. V gave up 5 bases and J gave up 5 bases; unmatched junction bases: 10. This CDR3 region has 16 residues. Germline CDR1 reads LNHDA; CDR2 reads SQIVND (reference sequence). The CDR3: CASSFRSSGTHNEQFF. The CDR3 DNA is TGTGCCAGTAGTTTCCGGTCTAGCGGGACCCACAATGAGCAGTTCTTC.

This clonotype came up many times. The rearrangement uses TRBV29-1 and TRBJ2-5; either TRBD1 or TRBD2 may fit D (5 bases each). Trimming shortened V by 4 bases and J by 5 bases, and 17 bases separated the two germline ends. The CDR3 is 14 amino acids. Per the germline V gene, CDR1 is SQVTM and CDR2 is ANQGSEA. The CDR3 protein is CSVAVRDRRETQYF. The CDR3 coding sequence is TGCAGCGTTGCGGTCAGGGACCGTCGGGAGACCCAGTACTTC.